This T cell receptor beta chain was identified during a study of Ad26.COV2.S vaccination and SARS-CoV-2 variants. Assay: immunoSEQ multiplex PCR; the TCRdb copy retains only in-frame clones and omits some. The sample carries approximately 410,000 clones, around 93% recorded once. Germline V gene data show CDR1 as KGHSH and CDR2 as LQKENI. Trimming removed 1 base at V and 0 bases at J, with 4 bases between. The CDR3 loop spans 14 amino acids. Treatment denoted: roughly 19 received Ad26.COV2.S at low or high dose, single or two shots; roughly five received placebo; per-sample allocation not given. Vaccine and placebo recipients were sampled on day 63 after the first injection.

This rearrangement joins TRBV18 to TRBJ1-5; no clear D. The clonotype comes from a person aged 18-65 years who received the Ad26.COV2.S COVID-19 vaccine or a placebo. The source was peripheral blood, collected in a trial of Ad26.COV2.S vaccine versus placebo. CDR3: CASSPQASNQPQHF. DNA of the CDR3: TGTGCCAGCTCACCACAGGCTAGCAATCAGCCCCAGCATTTT. Full variable domain (missing parts from reference TRBV18 and TRBJ1-5): NAGVMQNPRHLVRRRGQEARLRCSPMKGHSHVYWYRQLPEEGLKFMVYLQKENIIDESGMPKERFSAEFPKEGPSILRIQQVVRGDSAAYFCASSPQASNQPQHFGDGTRLSIL.